The present T cell receptor beta chain was sequenced within a study of chemoradiotherapy in HPV16-positive cancers. Study in general: A couple of HPV16-positive patients' cells yielded candidate HPV-specific clones and common motifs.

CDR3 length: 14 amino acids. V shed 1 base and J shed 1 base, with 7 bases lying between them. CDR1 is SGHNT and CDR2 is YENEEA in the germline V gene. The method was immunoSEQ multiplex PCR; TCRdb's version includes in-frame clones alone and lacks a portion of them. The sample consists of about 14,000 clones, roughly 93% of them appearing once. The clonotype comes from a human donor with HPV-associated anogenital cancer. The sample here was blood, taken from a patient who underwent chemoradiotherapy. The chain joins TRBV11-3 to TRBJ1-1; D is unclear. CDR3 bases: TGTGCCAGCAGCTTAGGGCCATCGAACACTGAAGCTTTCTTT. As protein: CASSLGPSNTEAFF.